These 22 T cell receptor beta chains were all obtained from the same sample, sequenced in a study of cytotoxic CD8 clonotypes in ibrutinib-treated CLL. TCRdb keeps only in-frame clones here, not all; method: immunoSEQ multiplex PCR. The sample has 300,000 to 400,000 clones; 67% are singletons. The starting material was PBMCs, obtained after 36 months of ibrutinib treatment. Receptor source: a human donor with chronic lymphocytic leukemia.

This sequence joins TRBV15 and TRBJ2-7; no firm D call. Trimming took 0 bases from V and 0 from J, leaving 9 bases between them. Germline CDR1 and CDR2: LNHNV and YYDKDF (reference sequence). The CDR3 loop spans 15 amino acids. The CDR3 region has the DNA TGTGCCACCAGCAGAGAGGCACACAACTCCTACGAGCAGTACTTC. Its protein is CATSREAHNSYEQYF.

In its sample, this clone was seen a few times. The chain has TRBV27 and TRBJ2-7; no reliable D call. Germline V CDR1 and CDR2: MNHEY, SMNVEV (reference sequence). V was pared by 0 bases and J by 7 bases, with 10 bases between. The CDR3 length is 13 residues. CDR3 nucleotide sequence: TGTGCCAGCAGTTTATCCCCCTCTATTGAGCAGTACTTC. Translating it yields CASSLSPSIEQYF.

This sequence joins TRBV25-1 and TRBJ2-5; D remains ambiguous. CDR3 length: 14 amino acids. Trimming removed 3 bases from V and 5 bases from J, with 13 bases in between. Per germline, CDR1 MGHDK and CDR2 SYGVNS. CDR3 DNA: TGTGCCAGCAGTGATGTAGGGAAGAAGGAGACCCAGTACTTC. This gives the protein CASSDVGKKETQYF.

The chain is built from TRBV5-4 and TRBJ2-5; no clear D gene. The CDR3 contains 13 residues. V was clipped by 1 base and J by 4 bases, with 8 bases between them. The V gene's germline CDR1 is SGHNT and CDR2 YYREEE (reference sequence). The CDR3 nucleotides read TGTGCCAGCAGCTTGCAAAGCGCAGAGACCCAGTACTTC. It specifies CASSLQSAETQYF.

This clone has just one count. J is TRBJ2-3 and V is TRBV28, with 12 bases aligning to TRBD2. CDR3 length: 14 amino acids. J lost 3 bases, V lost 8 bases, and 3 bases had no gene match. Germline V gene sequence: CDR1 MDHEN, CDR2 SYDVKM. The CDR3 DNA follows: TGTGCCAGCCTAGCGGGAGGGCCGACAGATACGCAGTATTTT. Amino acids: CASLAGGPTDTQYF.

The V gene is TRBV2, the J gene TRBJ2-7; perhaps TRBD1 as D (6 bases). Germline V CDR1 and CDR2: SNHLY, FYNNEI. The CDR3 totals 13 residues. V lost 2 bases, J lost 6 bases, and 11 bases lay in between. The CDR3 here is CASSETGNPEQYF. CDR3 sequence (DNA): TGTGCCAGCAGTGAAACAGGGAACCCCGAGCAGTACTTC.

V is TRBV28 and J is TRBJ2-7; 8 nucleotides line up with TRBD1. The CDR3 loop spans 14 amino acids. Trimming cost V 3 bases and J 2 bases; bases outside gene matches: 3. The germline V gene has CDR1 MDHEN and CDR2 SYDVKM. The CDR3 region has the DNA TGTGCCAGCAGTTTTCGACAGGGGACCTACGAGCAGTACTTC. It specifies CASSFRQGTYEQYF.

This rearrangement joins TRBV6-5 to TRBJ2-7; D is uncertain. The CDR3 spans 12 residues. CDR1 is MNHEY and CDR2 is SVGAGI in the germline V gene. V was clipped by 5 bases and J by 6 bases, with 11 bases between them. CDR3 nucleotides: TGTGCCAGCAGTAACCCCGGCCTCGAGCAGTACTTC. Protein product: CASSNPGLEQYF.

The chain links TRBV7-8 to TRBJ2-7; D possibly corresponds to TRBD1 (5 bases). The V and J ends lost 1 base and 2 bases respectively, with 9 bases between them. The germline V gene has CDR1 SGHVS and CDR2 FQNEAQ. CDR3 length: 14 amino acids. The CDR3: CASSLGAGPYEQYF. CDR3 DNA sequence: TGTGCCAGCAGCTTAGGGGCAGGGCCCTACGAGCAGTACTTC.

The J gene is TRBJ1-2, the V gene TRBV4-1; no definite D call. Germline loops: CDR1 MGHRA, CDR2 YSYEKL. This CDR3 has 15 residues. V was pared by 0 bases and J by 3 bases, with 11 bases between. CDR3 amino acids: CASSQEVGVYYGYTF. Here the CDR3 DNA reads TGCGCCAGCAGCCAAGAAGTCGGAGTTTACTATGGCTACACCTTC.

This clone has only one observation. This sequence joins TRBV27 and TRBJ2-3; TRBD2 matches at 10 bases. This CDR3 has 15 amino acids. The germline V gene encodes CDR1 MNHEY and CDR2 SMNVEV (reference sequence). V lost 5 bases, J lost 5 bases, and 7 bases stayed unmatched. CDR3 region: CASSLGTSVGDTQYF. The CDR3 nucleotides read TGTGCCAGCAGTCTCGGGACTAGCGTCGGAGATACGCAGTATTTT.

CDR3 nucleotides: TGTGCCAGCAGTTTAGTCGGCTCCAATGAGCAGTTCTTC. Translation: CASSLVGSNEQFF. The chain links TRBV27 to TRBJ2-1; D remains ambiguous. The CDR3 is 13 amino acids. CDR1 MNHEY and CDR2 SMNVEV come from the germline V gene (reference sequence). The V end was cut by 2 bases, the J end by 6 bases, with 8 bases between.

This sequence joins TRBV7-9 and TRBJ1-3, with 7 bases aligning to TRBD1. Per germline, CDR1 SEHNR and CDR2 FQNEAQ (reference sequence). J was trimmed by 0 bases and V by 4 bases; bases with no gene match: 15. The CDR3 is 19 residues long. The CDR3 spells CASSSRGWGWDSSGNTIYF. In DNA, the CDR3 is TGTGCCAGCAGCTCTCGGGGGTGGGGCTGGGACAGCTCTGGAAACACCATATATTTT.

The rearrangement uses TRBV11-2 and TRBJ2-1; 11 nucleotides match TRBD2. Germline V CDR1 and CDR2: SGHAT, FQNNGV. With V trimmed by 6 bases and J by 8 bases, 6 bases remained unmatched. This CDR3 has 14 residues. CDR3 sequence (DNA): TGTGCCAGCAGTTTTAGCGGGGGGGTGGATGAGCAGTTCTTC. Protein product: CASSFSGGVDEQFF.

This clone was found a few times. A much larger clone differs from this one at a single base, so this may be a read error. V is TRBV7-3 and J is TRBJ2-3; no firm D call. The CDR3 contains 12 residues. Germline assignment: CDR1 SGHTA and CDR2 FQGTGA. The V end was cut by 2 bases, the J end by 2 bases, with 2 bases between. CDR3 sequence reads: CASSLATDTQYF. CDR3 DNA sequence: TGTGCCAGCAGCTTAGCCACAGATACGCAGTATTTT. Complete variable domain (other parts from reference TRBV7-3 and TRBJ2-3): GAGVSQTPSNKVTEKGKYVELRCDPISGHTALYWYRQSLGQGPEFLIYFQGTGAADDSGLPNDRFFAVRPEGSVSTLKIQRTERGDSAVYLCASSLATDTQYFGPGTRLTVL.

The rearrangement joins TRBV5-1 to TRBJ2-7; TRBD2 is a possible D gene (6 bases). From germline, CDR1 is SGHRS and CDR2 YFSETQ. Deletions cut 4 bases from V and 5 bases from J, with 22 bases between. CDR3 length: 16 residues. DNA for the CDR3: TGCGCCAGCAGCAGCTTCGGGAGCGGGTCTGGCCACGAGCAGTACTTC. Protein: CASSSFGSGSGHEQYF.

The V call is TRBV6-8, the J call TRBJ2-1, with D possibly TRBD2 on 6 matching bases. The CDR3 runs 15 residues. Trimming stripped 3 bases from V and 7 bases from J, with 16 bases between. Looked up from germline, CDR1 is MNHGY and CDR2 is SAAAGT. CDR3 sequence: CASSYPGVFPNEQFF. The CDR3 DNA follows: TGTGCCAGCAGTTATCCGGGGGTCTTCCCTAATGAGCAGTTCTTC.

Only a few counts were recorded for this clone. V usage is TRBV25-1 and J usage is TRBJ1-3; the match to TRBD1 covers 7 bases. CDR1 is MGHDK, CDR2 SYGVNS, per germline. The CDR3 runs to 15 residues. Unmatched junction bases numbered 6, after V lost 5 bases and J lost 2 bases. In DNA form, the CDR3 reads TGTGCCAGCAGTACTATCGGACAGGCTGGAAACACCATATATTTT. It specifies CASSTIGQAGNTIYF.

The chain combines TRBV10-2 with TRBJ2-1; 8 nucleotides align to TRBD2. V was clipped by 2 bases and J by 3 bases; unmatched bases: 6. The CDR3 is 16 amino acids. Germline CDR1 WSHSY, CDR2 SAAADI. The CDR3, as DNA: TGCGCCAGCAGTGAGGGCCGGGGGGGCTACTACAATGAGCAGTTCTTC. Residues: CASSEGRGGYYNEQFF.

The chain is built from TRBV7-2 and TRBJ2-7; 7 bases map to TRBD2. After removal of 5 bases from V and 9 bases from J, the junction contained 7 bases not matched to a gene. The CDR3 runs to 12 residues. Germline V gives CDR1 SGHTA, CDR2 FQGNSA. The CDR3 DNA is TGTGCCAGCAGCACAGCGGGGACTCGGCAGTACTTC. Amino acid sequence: CASSTAGTRQYF. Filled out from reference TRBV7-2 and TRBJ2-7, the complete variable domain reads GAGVSQSPSNKVTEKGKDVELRCDPISGHTALYWYRQSLGQGLEFLIYFQGNSAPDKSGLPSDRFSAERTGGSVSTLTIQRTQQEDSAVYLCASSTAGTRQYFGPGTRLTVT.

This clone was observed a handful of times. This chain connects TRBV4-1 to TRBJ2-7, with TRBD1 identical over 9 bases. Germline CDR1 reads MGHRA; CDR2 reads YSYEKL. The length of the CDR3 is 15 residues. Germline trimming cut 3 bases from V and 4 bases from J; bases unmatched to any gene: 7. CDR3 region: CASSHLDRGGYEQYF. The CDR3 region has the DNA TGCGCCAGCAGCCATTTGGACAGGGGCGGTTACGAGCAGTACTTC.

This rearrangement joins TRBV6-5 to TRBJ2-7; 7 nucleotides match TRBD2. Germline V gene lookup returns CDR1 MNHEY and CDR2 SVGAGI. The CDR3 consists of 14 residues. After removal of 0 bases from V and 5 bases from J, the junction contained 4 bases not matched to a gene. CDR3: CASSYSKAGDEQYF. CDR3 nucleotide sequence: TGTGCCAGCAGTTACTCGAAGGCGGGAGACGAGCAGTACTTC.